The 21 T cell receptor beta chains listed next were all sequenced from one sample in a study of T cells in Graves' hyperthyroidism and ophthalmopathy (dated by TCRdb to the late 2010s). Library creation used multiplex PCR. The instrument was an Illumina HiSeq 2000. TCR beta CDR3 regions were amplified from RNA transcripts. The first round of RT-PCR for the TCR CDR3 was performed with the HTBI primer set and the Qiagen OneStep RT-PCR kit. TCRdb ran its own pipeline on the public reads, namely fastp trimming at Q25 and MiXCR clone calling, and kept in-frame beta chains. For every CDR3 protein sequence, its rows merge into one entry that carries the most common genes and DNA. For this sample the table gives hundreds of thousands of distinct CDR3 sequences, of which 14% to 15% were detected only once. The ten largest clones take up around 4.5% of the sample. The sample taken for sequencing was blood. These TCRs come from a woman in her thirties or forties with Graves' ophthalmopathy.

This clonotype has just a few counts. For the CDR3, the DNA is TGTGCCAGCAGCACCGGGTCTAACACTGAAGCTTTCTTT. It is translated as CASSTGSNTEAFF. J is TRBJ1-1 and V is TRBV7-9, with D unclear. Per the germline V gene, CDR1 is SEHNR and CDR2 is FQNEAQ (reference sequence). With 5 bases removed from V and 2 bases from J, the gap between germline ends came to 9 bases. The CDR3 runs to 13 residues.

The sample holds many counts of this clonotype. The chain links TRBV2 to TRBJ1-1; 10 bases are shared with TRBD1. Germline CDR1 and CDR2: SNHLY and FYNNEI. V lost 4 bases and J lost 1; bases outside the gene matches: 0. The CDR3 loop spans 14 amino acids. CDR3 protein: CASSGTGGNTEAFF. The CDR3, as DNA: TGTGCCAGCAGTGGGACAGGGGGGAACACTGAAGCTTTCTTT. The variable domain in full, completed from reference TRBV2 and TRBJ1-1, reads EPEVTQTPSHQVTQMGQEVILRCVPISNHLYFYWYRQILGQKVEFLVSFYNNEISEKSEIFDDQFSVERPDGSNFTLKIRSTKLEDSAMYFCASSGTGGNTEAFFGQGTRLTVV.

This clonotype turned up a few times. The chain uses TRBV20-1 and TRBJ1-1; D uncertain. The CDR3 has 12 residues. Germline V gives CDR1 DFQATT, CDR2 SNEGSKA (reference sequence). V lost 3 bases to trimming and J lost 1 base, with 6 bases between them. CDR3 sequence (DNA): TGCAGTGCTAGGCAGTCGAACACTGAAGCTTTCTTT. It codes for CSARQSNTEAFF.

The sample holds a few counts of this clonotype. The V gene is TRBV2, the J gene TRBJ2-7, with D perhaps TRBD2 (5 bases). The CDR3 spans 15 residues. The V end lost 8 bases, the J end lost 5 bases, and 22 bases lay between the germline ends. CDR1 and CDR2 (germline): SNHLY, FYNNEI. The DNA of the CDR3 is TGTGCCAGCGGTTCTCGGAAAGGGAGTTGGAACGAGCAGTACTTC. Its protein product is CASGSRKGSWNEQYF.

This clonotype came up many times. The rearrangement uses TRBV28 and TRBJ1-2, with unresolved D. The V gene's germline CDR1 is MDHEN and CDR2 SYDVKM. CDR3 length: 12 amino acids. V was cut by 6 bases and J by 0 bases, with 5 bases left in between. CDR3 bases: TGTGCCAGCAGGACCTCTAACTATGGCTACACCTTC. It codes for CASRTSNYGYTF.

The chain recombines TRBV10-3 with TRBJ2-7, with 9 nucleotides matching TRBD1. This CDR3 has 15 amino acids. J lost 4 bases, V lost 3 bases, and 7 bases had no gene match. Germline lookup yields CDR1 ENHRY and CDR2 SYGVKD. The CDR3 nucleotides are TGTGCCATCAGTGATGTTGGACAGGGGACGTACGAGCAGTACTTC. Protein: CAISDVGQGTYEQYF.

This clonotype has a count of ten or more. This rearrangement joins TRBV29-1 to TRBJ2-7, with 14 positions matching TRBD2. The CDR3 sequence is 18 residues long. Germline V gene sequence: CDR1 SQVTM, CDR2 ANQGSEA. The ends lost 0 bases at V and 7 bases at J; junction bases unmatched: 14. CDR3 residues: CSVEDGTSGRYRRGEQYF. The CDR3 region has the DNA TGCAGCGTTGAAGACGGGACTAGCGGGAGATACCGGCGTGGGGAGCAGTACTTC.

At least ten counts were recorded for this clonotype. The chain is built from TRBV11-3 and TRBJ1-1; 11 nucleotides align to TRBD1. The V segment lost 2 bases and the J segment 3 bases; nucleotides outside the gene matches: 8. The CDR3 spans 17 residues. The germline V gene encodes CDR1 SGHNT and CDR2 YENEEA. CDR3 nucleotide sequence: TGTGCCAGCAGCTTACGGACAGGGGGCGGGAGGGACACTGAAGCTTTCTTT. Its translation: CASSLRTGGGRDTEAFF.

This clonotype came up many times. The chain is built from TRBV12-3 or TRBV12-4 and TRBJ2-7; the D is unclear. The CDR3 consists of 14 residues. V lost 7 bases, J lost 7 bases, and 20 bases lay in between. In DNA, the CDR3 is TGTGCCAGCACTCCGGGCCTCACAGTCGGGGAGCAGTACTTC. It yields the protein CASTPGLTVGEQYF.

The rearrangement links TRBV29-1 to TRBJ2-4, with D perhaps assigned TRBD1 or TRBD2 (5 bases each). CDR3 length: 14 amino acids. Germline CDR1 SQVTM, CDR2 ANQGSEA. Trimming took 7 bases from V and 3 from J, leaving 16 bases between them. The DNA for the CDR3 is TGCAGCGCCCGAGGGCCGAGGGGCAAAAACATTCAGTACTTC. This sequence encodes CSARGPRGKNIQYF.

The J gene is TRBJ2-5, the V gene TRBV9; D is unclear. This CDR3 has 13 amino acids. V was trimmed by 1 base and J by 3 bases, leaving 7 bases between them. Looked up from germline, CDR1 is SGDLS and CDR2 is YYNGEE. DNA of the CDR3: TGTGCCAGCAGCGTATCCCCAAAAGAGACCCAGTACTTC. Its protein product is CASSVSPKETQYF.

There are a few counts of this clonotype. J is TRBJ2-7 and V is TRBV5-6, with 7 bases lining up with TRBD1. Germline V lookup: CDR1 SGHDT, CDR2 YYEEEE. With 7 bases clipped from V and 2 bases from J, the junction kept 9 bases outside the gene matches. CDR3 size: 14 residues. The chain's CDR3 is CASPRDRTTYEQYF. CDR3 bases: TGTGCCAGCCCCCGGGACAGAACGACCTACGAGCAGTACTTC.

The chain uses TRBV19 and TRBJ1-6; D gene ambiguous. The CDR3 has 13 amino acids. The ends were cut back, 4 bases at V and 12 bases at J, with 13 bases in the middle. CDR1 is LNHDA and CDR2 is SQIVND in the germline V gene (reference sequence). DNA for the CDR3: TGTGCCAGTAGTACAGGACCTGACGTACCCCTCCACTTT. It yields the protein CASSTGPDVPLHF.

This clonotype appeared a few times. V and J are TRBV5-1 and TRBJ2-7; 8 bases line up with TRBD2. This CDR3 comprises 14 residues. In germline, CDR1 is SGHRS, CDR2 YFSETQ. The J segment lost 4 bases and the V segment lost 5 bases, leaving 8 bases of the junction unmatched. CDR3 bases: TGCGCCAGCAGACCGGGACTAGGGGATTACGAGCAGTACTTC. Protein sequence: CASRPGLGDYEQYF.

V and J are TRBV10-3 and TRBJ2-7; no firm D call. Germline CDR1 is ENHRY and CDR2 is SYGVKD. CDR3 size: 13 residues. Trimming took off 3 bases at V and 9 bases at J, with 15 bases between the two ends. CDR3 loop: CAISDLRAAGQYF. CDR3 DNA: TGTGCCATCAGTGACCTCCGGGCCGCTGGGCAGTACTTC.

This clonotype has at least ten counts. The chain joins TRBV2 to TRBJ2-7, with 11 nucleotides matching TRBD2. Germline CDR1 reads SNHLY; CDR2 reads FYNNEI. This CDR3 is built from 16 residues. V lost 2 bases, J lost 2 bases, and 5 bases stayed unmatched. Here the CDR3 reads CASSEYLLAGAYEQYF. The CDR3 nucleotides read TGTGCCAGCAGTGAATATTTACTAGCGGGAGCCTACGAGCAGTACTTC.

At least ten counts were recorded for this clonotype. The rearrangement uses TRBV6-1 and TRBJ1-1; D is uncertain. Per the germline V gene, CDR1 is MNHNS and CDR2 is SASEGT. This CDR3 is built from 12 residues. Trimming removed 5 bases from V and 8 bases from J, with 12 bases in between. The CDR3: CASSPTEGEAFF. CDR3 DNA: TGTGCCAGCAGTCCCACAGAAGGAGAAGCTTTCTTT.

The sample holds a few counts of this clonotype. This chain connects TRBV11-2 to TRBJ2-4; 10 nucleotides align to TRBD1. V trimming: 5 bases; J trimming: 3 bases; junction bases outside the gene matches: 4. This CDR3 is 15 amino acids long. Germline-derived CDR1 and CDR2 are SGHAT and FQNNGV. CDR3: CASSRGQGGKNIQYF. In DNA, the CDR3 is TGTGCCAGCAGCCGTGGACAGGGGGGCAAAAACATTCAGTACTTC.

Many counts were recorded for this clonotype. The CDR3 DNA reads TGTGCCAGCAGCTTAATTGGGCCCAGTGAGACCCAGTACTTC. Translated: CASSLIGPSETQYF. The gene calls are TRBV11-1 and TRBJ2-5; D remains unclear. The CDR3 is 14 amino acids. Trimming shortened V by 2 bases and J by 5 bases, and 12 bases separated the two germline ends. Germline loops: CDR1 SGHAT, CDR2 FQDESV (reference sequence).

This clonotype was observed at least ten times. The chain is built from TRBV4-2 and TRBJ1-2; TRBD1 might be the D (6 bases). CDR3 length: 16 amino acids. Trimming removed 0 bases from V and 6 bases from J, with 17 bases in between. CDR1 is LGHNA and CDR2 is YNFKEQ in the germline V gene. For the CDR3, the DNA is TGTGCCAGCAGCCAAGATCGGCAGGGGAAGTCGGATGGCTACACCTTC. It specifies CASSQDRQGKSDGYTF.

The table lists this clonotype with many counts. The chain employs TRBV15 and TRBJ2-7; D is uncertain. Between the trimmed V and J ends, which lost 0 bases and 0 bases, there was a span of 15 bases. The germline V gene encodes CDR1 LNHNV and CDR2 YYDKDF (reference sequence). The CDR3 spans 17 residues. The CDR3 loop reads CATSRDLQQVYSYEQYF. DNA for the CDR3: TGTGCCACCAGCAGAGATCTACAGCAAGTTTACTCCTACGAGCAGTACTTC.